Listed here are 8 T cell receptor beta chains from one sample, sequenced in a study of beta chain features in type 1 diabetes. Every bit of the isolated RNA underwent reverse transcription, so sequencing read expressed TCRB transcripts. Measured with immunoSEQ multiplex PCR; TCRdb has only the in-frame clones, and not every one. Among approximately 470,000 clones, about 30% were seen once, and the ten largest hold roughly 0.06%. Sequenced sample: naive CD4+ T cells from blood. The receptor set was obtained from a young man in good health.

The gene calls are TRBV13 and TRBJ2-1; 10 bases map to TRBD2. V lost 8 bases and J lost 10; bases outside the gene matches: 14. This CDR3 region has 15 residues. Germline loops: CDR1 PRHDT, CDR2 FYEKMQ (reference sequence). In nucleotides, the CDR3 is TGTGCCAGCGGGGAGAGGGCTAGCGGGAGCGGCGAGCAGTTCTTC. Encoded protein: CASGERASGSGEQFF.

V usage is TRBV5-1 and J usage is TRBJ2-4, with a tentative D call TRBD1 (6 bases). Trimming took 0 bases from V and 8 from J, leaving 9 bases between them. Germline V gene lookup returns CDR1 SGHRS and CDR2 YFSETQ. The CDR3 covers 13 residues. Here the CDR3 DNA reads TGCGCCAGCAGCTTGGAGGGGGTGCACATTCAGTACTTC. Translating it yields CASSLEGVHIQYF.

The J gene is TRBJ2-3, the V gene TRBV30; TRBD2 matches at 12 bases. This CDR3 has 14 amino acids. V shed 5 bases and J 5 bases; nucleotides not matched to a gene: 5. CDR1 and CDR2 from the germline V gene are GTSNPN and SVGIG (reference sequence). The CDR3 nucleotides read TGTGCCTGGGAGACTAGCGGGAGACGAGATACGCAGTATTTT. It codes for CAWETSGRRDTQYF.

This clone was detected a few times. The CDR3: CSVVGRPNTEAFF. The DNA of the CDR3 is TGCAGCGTTGTTGGCAGGCCCAACACTGAAGCTTTCTTT. The gene calls are TRBV29-1 and TRBJ1-1; D not resolved. Per the germline V gene, CDR1 is SQVTM and CDR2 is ANQGSEA. Between the trimmed V and J ends, which lost 4 bases and 2 bases, there was a span of 11 bases. The CDR3 contains 13 residues.

The table lists this clone with a few counts. The sample contains more than one DNA sequence encoding this CDR3. The gene calls are TRBV5-4 and TRBJ2-5, with a possible D match to TRBD2 (5 bases). Germline loops: CDR1 SGHNT, CDR2 YYREEE (reference sequence). This CDR3 spans 12 amino acids. V was shortened by 3 bases and J by 2 bases, with 5 bases between the two germline ends. CDR3 region: CASSSGQETQYF. The CDR3, as DNA: TGTGCCAGCAGCTCGGGGCAAGAGACCCAGTACTTC.

This sequence joins TRBV15 and TRBJ2-7, with 7 positions matching TRBD1. This CDR3 region has 16 residues. V was pared by 3 bases and J by 5 bases, with 13 bases of the junction left unmatched. Germline assignment: CDR1 LNHNV and CDR2 YYDKDF (reference sequence). CDR3 in DNA: TGTGCCACCAGCAGGGTGAGGGGGCGGCAGCCCCACGAGCAGTACTTC. Residues: CATSRVRGRQPHEQYF.

V and J are TRBV5-4 and TRBJ1-1; D is uncertain. V was clipped by 0 bases and J by 2 bases, with 8 bases between them. The length of the CDR3 is 14 residues. Looked up from germline, CDR1 is SGHNT and CDR2 is YYREEE (reference sequence). DNA of the CDR3: TGTGCCAGCAGCTTGGTTAATAGCAACACTGAAGCTTTCTTT. Translating it yields CASSLVNSNTEAFF.

The rearrangement links TRBV7-2 to TRBJ1-5; D is undetermined. The CDR3 has 15 amino acids. Germline V CDR1 and CDR2: SGHTA, FQGNSA. V was pared by 4 bases and J by 2 bases, with 12 bases between. The CDR3 DNA follows: TGTGCCAGCAGCTCCGAAGGTGGTGGCAATCAGCCCCAGCATTTT. Amino acids: CASSSEGGGNQPQHF. The complete variable domain, with remaining parts taken from reference TRBV7-2 and TRBJ1-5, reads GAGVSQSPSNKVTEKGKDVELRCDPISGHTALYWYRQSLGQGLEFLIYFQGNSAPDKSGLPSDRFSAERTGGSVSTLTIQRTQQEDSAVYLCASSSEGGGNQPQHFGDGTRLSIL.